The next 5 T cell receptor beta chains were all read from a single sample in a study of identical twins. TCRdb processed the 5' RACE reads anew with MiXCR; each CDR3 protein has one entry. The sample lists 1.5 million to 2 million distinct CDR3 sequences, about 30% occurring once. The sample consisted of cord blood. Receptors were obtained from a newborn girl in good health.

The chain combines TRBV7-9 with TRBJ2-1; 9 positions match TRBD2. The J segment lost 5 bases and the V segment lost 0 bases, leaving 8 bases of the junction unmatched. The germline V gene has CDR1 SEHNR and CDR2 FQNEAQ (reference sequence). The CDR3 is made up of 17 amino acids. The CDR3 spells CASSLAFSGSRNNEQFF. The CDR3 coding sequence is TGTGCCAGCAGCTTAGCCTTTAGCGGGAGTAGGAACAATGAGCAGTTCTTC.

CDR3 DNA sequence: TGTGCCAGCAGCTTAGATTCACGGGGAGCCGCCTACGAGCAGTACTTC. This gives the protein CASSLDSRGAAYEQYF. This chain links TRBV11-2 with TRBJ2-7, with a weak D call TRBD2 (5 bases). CDR1 and CDR2 (germline): SGHAT, FQNNGV. V shed 0 bases and J shed 2 bases, with 14 bases lying between them. The CDR3 consists of 16 residues. Based on the CDR3 plus reference TRBV11-2 and TRBJ2-7, the full variable domain is EAGVAQSPRYKIIEKRQSVAFWCNPISGHATLYWYQQILGQGPKLLIQFQNNGVVDDSQLPKDRFSAERLKGVDSTLKIQPAKLEDSAVYLCASSLDSRGAAYEQYFGPGTRLTVT.

The chain recombines TRBV3-1 with TRBJ1-4; D is undetermined. Looked up from germline, CDR1 is LGHDT and CDR2 is YNNKEL (reference sequence). This CDR3 comprises 14 residues. V was pared by 1 base and J by 5 bases, with 8 bases between. The CDR3 loop is CASSQGVENEKLFF. In DNA, the CDR3 is TGTGCCAGCAGCCAAGGGGTCGAAAATGAAAAACTGTTTTTT.

In its sample, this clonotype was seen many times. CDR3 in DNA: TGTGCCACAAGGGACAGGGACACAGATACGCAGTATTTT. Protein: CATRDRDTDTQYF. The chain combines TRBV18 with TRBJ2-3, with 9 bases matching TRBD1. The germline gives CDR1 KGHSH, CDR2 LQKENI. Trimming removed 10 bases from V and 2 bases from J; junction bases left unmatched: 4. This CDR3 has 13 amino acids.

This clonotype has only one observation. The gene calls are TRBV27 and TRBJ2-3, with no clear D. There are 15 residues in the CDR3. The germline gives CDR1 MNHEY, CDR2 SMNVEV (reference sequence). V lost 5 bases and J 0 bases, leaving 12 bases between the germline ends. The chain's CDR3 is CASSPMSPSTDTQYF. The CDR3 DNA reads TGTGCCAGCAGTCCCATGTCCCCTAGCACAGATACGCAGTATTTT.